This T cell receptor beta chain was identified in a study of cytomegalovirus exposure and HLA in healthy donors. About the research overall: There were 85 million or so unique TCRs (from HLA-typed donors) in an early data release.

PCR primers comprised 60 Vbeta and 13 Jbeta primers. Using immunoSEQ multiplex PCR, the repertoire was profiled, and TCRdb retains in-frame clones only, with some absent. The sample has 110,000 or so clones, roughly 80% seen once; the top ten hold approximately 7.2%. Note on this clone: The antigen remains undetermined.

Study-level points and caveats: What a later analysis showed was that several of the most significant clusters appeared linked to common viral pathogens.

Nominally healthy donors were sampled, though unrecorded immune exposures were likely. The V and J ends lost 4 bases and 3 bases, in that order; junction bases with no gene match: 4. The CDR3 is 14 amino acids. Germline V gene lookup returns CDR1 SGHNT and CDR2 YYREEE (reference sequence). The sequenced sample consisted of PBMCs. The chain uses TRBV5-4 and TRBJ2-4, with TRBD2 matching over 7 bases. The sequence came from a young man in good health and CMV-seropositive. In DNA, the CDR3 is TGTGCCAGCAGCCCCACGGGGGGCAAAAACATTCAGTACTTC. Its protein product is CASSPTGGKNIQYF.